Detailed here is one T cell receptor beta chain. This clonotype was detected a few times. It has no known antigen specificity. Base qualities are not recorded, but no much larger clone differs from it by a single base. Via the germline V gene, CDR1 is SGHRS and CDR2 YFSETQ. Measured from the cysteine to the phenylalanine, the CDR3 is 15 residues long. The retained sequence is limited to the CDR3, 45 bases, with the frame set at the first base. Trimming at the junction amounts to 0 bases on V and 4 bases on J, and the germline ends lie 13 bases apart. The sample originates from a study of post-analysis software for immune sequencing data (dated by TCRdb to the mid-2010s). Some background on the complete study: Disease courses on record covered relapsing-remitting, secondary progressive and progressive-relapsing multiple sclerosis, though some patients had no subtype annotation. Patient repertoires were compared against around 10 previously published healthy control repertoires from donors aged roughly 6 to 28 years. A subset of samples was prepared in parallel using single-end sample barcoding, then pooled and co-amplified after Illumina adapter ligation. Broader findings and caveats from the paper: Significantly lower normalized Chao1 diversity was found in multiple sclerosis patients than in controls, suggesting substantial peripheral T-cell clonal expansion. Direct clustering with F measure showed strong co-clustering of samples prepared in the same batch, prompting a batch-effect correction. Roughly 5 TRBV segments, including TRBV5-6, TRBV5-1 and TRBV20-1, were significantly more frequent in patients than controls. The control group was slightly older than the multiple sclerosis patient group.

To demonstrate the VDJtools post-analysis software, TCR beta repertoires were profiled from the peripheral blood of some 12 young patients with multiple sclerosis. Multiple sclerosis patients were children and adolescents aged 6 to 15 years. Libraries were prepared through PCR. Sequenced using an Illumina HiSeq 2500. To reduce PCR and sequencing biases, unique molecular identifiers were incorporated into the TCR beta cDNA libraries. Per 1 to 10 million input T cells, 500,000 or so cDNA molecules were obtained, such that each molecule approximated one T cell. The patient libraries were prepared and sequenced with the same protocol used for the earlier healthy control dataset. Samples belonging to the same batch were prepared together, multiplexed and sequenced on a shared HiSeq lane. Turning to the authors' computational methods: MIGEC handled the raw barcoded reads, throwing out single-read molecular identifier groups before consensus assembly and CDR3 extraction. Clonotype tables were post-analysed with VDJtools, normalizing diversity by down-sampling all datasets to the smallest sample size. To correct batch-related cross-sample contamination, repertoire overlap clustering matched CDR3 amino acid sequences but not nucleotide sequences. TCRdb applied fastp at Q25 and MiXCR to the public reads, then kept only in-frame beta chains. Every entry covers one CDR3 protein and lists the most common genes and DNA from its rows. The V and J calls follow TCRdb's processing rather than the paper's. This sample comprises hundreds of thousands of distinct CDR3 sequences, 30% of them detected only once. More than 0.45% of the sample is taken by the ten largest.

The sequenced material came from blood. The chain is assembled from TRBV5-1 and TRBJ2-5, with TRBD2 as a weak D call on 5 bases. This clonotype originated in a girl aged 10 to 17 with multiple sclerosis. The DNA sequence is given as TGCGCCAGCAGCTTGGAAGGTTTCGGAGGAGAGACCCAGTACTTC. Its protein reads: CASSLEGFGGETQYF.